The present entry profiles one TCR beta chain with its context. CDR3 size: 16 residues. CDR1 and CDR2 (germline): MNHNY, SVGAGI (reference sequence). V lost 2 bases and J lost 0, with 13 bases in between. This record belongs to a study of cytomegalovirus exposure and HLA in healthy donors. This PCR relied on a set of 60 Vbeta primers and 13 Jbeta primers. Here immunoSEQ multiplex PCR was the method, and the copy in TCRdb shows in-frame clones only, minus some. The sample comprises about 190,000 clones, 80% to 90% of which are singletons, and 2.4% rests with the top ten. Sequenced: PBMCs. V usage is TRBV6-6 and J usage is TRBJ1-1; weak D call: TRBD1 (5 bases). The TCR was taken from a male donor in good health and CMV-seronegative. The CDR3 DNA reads TGTGCCAGCAGTTACCAGGGACTTCTCATGAACACTGAAGCTTTCTTT. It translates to CASSYQGLLMNTEAFF.